This passage covers 30 T cell receptor beta chains from one sample sequenced in a study of T cell repertoires in cytomegalovirus infection. TCRdb passed the reads through MiXCR, listing each CDR3 protein once. Of about 110,000 distinct CDR3 sequences listed, roughly 30% are singletons. Their antigens are not known. This specimen was CD8+ T cells from cultured PBMCs, taken from culture after CMV antigen stimulation. These receptors were taken from a human donor in good health (CMV status not recorded). Some clones in this sample may be carry-over from other donors' samples.

The CDR3 protein is CASSLGQLPNYGYTF. In DNA form, the CDR3 reads TGTGCCAGCAGCTTAGGACAGCTACCTAACTATGGCTACACCTTC. The V gene is TRBV7-9, the J gene TRBJ1-2, with D possibly being TRBD1 (5 bases). The CDR3 consists of 15 residues. Germline V gene sequence: CDR1 SEHNR, CDR2 FQNEAQ (reference sequence). Trimming cost V 1 base and J 0 bases, with 9 bases left between them.

CDR3 nucleotide sequence: TGTGCCCTACGGACAGGGACCTACAATGAGCAGTTCTTC. Translated, it gives CALRTGTYNEQFF. The V and J genes are TRBV6-1 and TRBJ2-1; 8 positions agree with TRBD1. CDR3 length: 13 residues. V gave up 11 bases and J gave up 2 bases; unmatched junction bases: 5. Germline lookup yields CDR1 MNHNS and CDR2 SASEGT.

The chain joins TRBV6-1 to TRBJ2-7, with a possible D match to TRBD1 (6 bases). The CDR3 is made up of 15 amino acids. The V end was cut by 8 bases, the J end by 2 bases, with 19 bases between. From germline, CDR1 is MNHNS and CDR2 SASEGT. The CDR3 is CASRFAAQGTYEQYF. As DNA, the CDR3 is TGTGCCAGCCGGTTTGCGGCACAGGGAACCTACGAGCAGTACTTC.

The V and J genes are TRBV5-1 and TRBJ1-2; D is perhaps TRBD1 (6 bases). CDR1 SGHRS and CDR2 YFSETQ come from the germline V gene. The CDR3 totals 18 residues. The V end lost 0 bases, the J end lost 0 bases, and 18 bases lay between the germline ends. CDR3 sequence (DNA): TGCGCCAGCAGCTTGGCGGGGGCCGCAGCTACGGCTAACTATGGCTACACCTTC. As protein: CASSLAGAAATANYGYTF.

The chain couples TRBV12-3 or TRBV12-4 to TRBJ2-1; D possibly corresponds to TRBD2 (5 bases). The V gene lost 2 bases and the J gene lost 12 bases, with 11 bases spanning the gap. The length of the CDR3 is 12 residues. DNA for the CDR3: TGTGCCAGCAGTTTACGGACTTATAGGCAGTTCTTC. It is translated as CASSLRTYRQFF.

The V gene is TRBV6-6, the J gene TRBJ2-1; perhaps TRBD1 as D (5 bases). The CDR3 extends over 16 amino acids. Per the germline V gene, CDR1 is MNHNY and CDR2 is SVGAGI (reference sequence). Trimming cost V 5 bases and J 3 bases, with 17 bases left between them. The CDR3 region has the DNA TGTGCCAGCAGTCACCTCCCCGACAGCTTCTACAATGAGCAGTTCTTC. This translates into CASSHLPDSFYNEQFF.

The gene calls are TRBV6-6 and TRBJ1-1, with D unresolved. V was cut by 5 bases and J by 14 bases, with 15 bases left in between. The CDR3 runs 11 residues. Germline assignment: CDR1 MNHNY and CDR2 SVGAGI (reference sequence). The CDR3 loop is CASSVWFGEFF. DNA for the CDR3: TGTGCCAGCAGTGTGTGGTTCGGGGAATTCTTT.

Note on this clonotype: As the CDR3 is not closed by the conserved phenylalanine or tryptophan, this likely results from a read error. The chain combines TRBV7-2 with TRBJ2-1; D is unresolved. This CDR3 contains 12 residues. Germline values: CDR1 SGHTA, CDR2 FQGNSA. V gave up 5 bases and J gave up 6 bases, with 8 bases separating them. The CDR3 loop reads CASSDRGNEQFL. CDR3 DNA: TGTGCCAGCAGCGACCGCGGCAATGAGCAGTTCTTG.

The chain has TRBV20-1 and TRBJ2-1, with TRBD1 identical over 8 bases. This CDR3 comprises 15 residues. Germline CDR1 is DFQATT and CDR2 is SNEGSKA (reference sequence). V gave up 3 bases and J gave up 2 bases; unmatched junction bases: 6. CDR3 sequence (DNA): TGCAGTGCTAGGCCGGGACAGGAACCCTACAATGAGCAGTTCTTC. Its protein product is CSARPGQEPYNEQFF.

There are a few counts of this clonotype. This chain joins TRBV7-9 and TRBJ2-7; D is undetermined. V lost 5 bases and J lost 2, with 7 bases in between. Germline-derived CDR1 and CDR2 are SEHNR and FQNEAQ (reference sequence). The CDR3 covers 12 residues. As DNA, the CDR3 is TGTGCCAGCAGCCCAGAAGCCTACGAGCAGTACTTC. Translated: CASSPEAYEQYF.

This clonotype was seen only a few times. The chain employs TRBV7-6 and TRBJ1-1, with D unresolved. Germline V lookup: CDR1 SGHVS, CDR2 FNYEAQ. This CDR3 has 14 amino acids. V was clipped by 1 base and J by 1 base, with 7 bases between them. In DNA form, the CDR3 reads TGTGCCAGCAGCTTAGGACCGTCGAACACTGAAGCTTTCTTT. Amino acid sequence: CASSLGPSNTEAFF.

This clonotype came up many times. This chain joins TRBV18 and TRBJ2-7; possibly TRBD1 for D (5 bases). Germline V gene data show CDR1 as KGHSH and CDR2 as LQKENI. The CDR3 is 13 residues long. Trimming left V 5 bases short and J 0 bases short, with 8 bases between. Here the CDR3 DNA reads TGTGCCAGCTCAGGTGACAGCTCCTACGAGCAGTACTTC. Its translation: CASSGDSSYEQYF.

This clonotype was recorded only once. This chain connects TRBV20-1 to TRBJ1-2; perhaps TRBD1 as D (5 bases). V dropped 6 bases and J dropped 10 bases, with 24 bases sitting between them. The CDR3 has 14 amino acids. The germline CDR1 and CDR2 sequences are DFQATT and SNEGSKA (reference sequence). The CDR3 DNA reads as TGCAGTGCGTCGGACATTTCTCGTGGGGCTTACTACACCTTC. Its translation: CSASDISRGAYYTF.

The rearrangement joins TRBV19 to TRBJ1-5; TRBD1 might be the D (5 bases). Trimming removed 3 bases at V and 0 bases at J, with 15 bases between. Germline V lookup: CDR1 LNHDA, CDR2 SQIVND (reference sequence). The CDR3 has 17 residues. DNA of the CDR3: TGTGCCAGTAGTATCTCCCACAGGCCTTATAGCAATCAGCCCCAGCATTTT. As protein: CASSISHRPYSNQPQHF.

This clonotype has a single count. The CDR3 DNA sequence: TGTGCCACCAGTGACCCGGGACAGGGTAATGAAAAACTGTTTTTT. This translates into CATSDPGQGNEKLFF. The chain couples TRBV24-1 to TRBJ1-4; 9 positions agree with TRBD1. The CDR3 sequence is 15 residues long. V gave up 4 bases and J gave up 4 bases; unmatched junction bases: 3. Germline V lookup: CDR1 KGHDR, CDR2 SFDVKD.

DNA of the CDR3: TGTGCCAGCAGCCAAGAACGTTCCTACGAGCAGTACTTC. Residues: CASSQERSYEQYF. V and J are TRBV14 and TRBJ2-7; unclear D gene. V was cut by 0 bases and J by 1 base, with 4 bases left in between. Per germline, CDR1 SGHDN and CDR2 FVKESK. The length of the CDR3 is 13 residues.

The chain joins TRBV5-4 to TRBJ2-7; D is unresolved. CDR1 is SGHNT and CDR2 is YYREEE in the germline V gene (reference sequence). The ends were cut back, 4 bases at V and 5 bases at J, with 13 bases in the middle. The CDR3 has 13 residues. CDR3 region: CASSSIVRDEQYF. The CDR3 nucleotides read TGTGCCAGCAGCAGTATCGTCCGGGACGAGCAGTACTTC.

This clonotype was counted a few times. The gene calls are TRBV27 and TRBJ2-1, with D tentatively TRBD2 (5 bases). Germline V gives CDR1 MNHEY, CDR2 SMNVEV (reference sequence). Trimming took off 5 bases at V and 3 bases at J, with 14 bases between the two ends. The CDR3 is 15 residues long. The CDR3 here is CASSPYPGYYNEQFF. The CDR3 nucleotides are TGTGCCAGCAGTCCCTATCCGGGGTACTACAATGAGCAGTTCTTC.

This clonotype has a count of ten or more. The junction and the germline gene differ at one end; a read error may be behind it. V gene TRBV7-6 combines with J gene TRBJ2-7; 7 bases are a match to TRBD1. This CDR3 region has 15 residues. Germline values: CDR1 SGHVS, CDR2 FNYEAQ. CDR3 coding DNA: TGTGCCAGCAGCTTAAGGGACAGAACCTCCTCCGAGCAGTACTTC. Encoded protein: CASSLRDRTSSEQYF. Full variable domain (outside the CDR3, taken from reference TRBV7-6 and TRBJ2-7): GAGVSQSPRYKVTKRGQDVALRCDPISGHVSLYWYRQALGQGPEFLTYFNYEAQQDKSGLPNDRFSAERPEGSISTLTIQRTEQRDSAMYRCASSLRDRTSSEQYFGPGTRLTVT.

The chain uses TRBV4-1 and TRBJ2-2; 7 nucleotides line up with TRBD2. V lost 1 base to trimming and J lost 5 bases; unmatched junction nucleotides: 1. This CDR3 has 14 amino acids. Looked up from germline, CDR1 is MGHRA and CDR2 is YSYEKL. The CDR3 bases are TGCGCCAGCAGCCAAGGTAGCGGGACCGGGGAGCTGTTTTTT. It specifies CASSQGSGTGELFF.

V is TRBV13 and J is TRBJ1-4; maybe TRBD1 (6 bases). V shed 8 bases and J shed 8 bases, with 12 bases lying between them. The germline V gene encodes CDR1 PRHDT and CDR2 FYEKMQ (reference sequence). CDR3 length: 12 amino acids. The CDR3 is CASRARGEKLFF. CDR3 coding DNA: TGTGCCAGCCGGGCCAGGGGCGAAAAACTGTTTTTT.

V is TRBV7-6 and J is TRBJ1-6; no clear D gene. The CDR3 length is 16 residues. Trimming cost V 5 bases and J 0 bases, with 11 bases left between them. The germline CDR1 and CDR2 sequences are SGHVS and FNYEAQ. The CDR3 protein is CASSPHKSSYNSPLHF. The CDR3, as DNA: TGTGCCAGCAGCCCCCACAAGAGCTCCTATAATTCACCCCTCCACTTT.

This clonotype turned up a few times. The chain combines TRBV28 with TRBJ1-1, with D possibly matching TRBD1 (6 bases). V lost 5 bases and J 2 bases, leaving 21 bases between the germline ends. The CDR3 is made up of 17 amino acids. Germline CDR1 is MDHEN and CDR2 is SYDVKM. The DNA of the CDR3 is TGTGCCAGCAGTCTTTCACAGGGACATGGAACCAACACTGAAGCTTTCTTT. The encoded protein is CASSLSQGHGTNTEAFF.

In its sample, this clonotype was seen a few times. The V gene is TRBV27, the J gene TRBJ2-1; 7 nucleotides agree with TRBD1. Germline lookup yields CDR1 MNHEY and CDR2 SMNVEV (reference sequence). The CDR3 loop spans 15 amino acids. After removal of 5 bases from V and 7 bases from J, the junction contained 11 bases not matched to a gene. CDR3 DNA sequence: TGTGCCAGCAGTCCAAGACAGGGCTTAAGGAATGAGCAGTTCTTC. Its translation is CASSPRQGLRNEQFF.

This clonotype has a count of ten or more. The V and J genes are TRBV19 and TRBJ1-1, with D tentatively TRBD1 (5 bases). CDR1 and CDR2 (germline): LNHDA, SQIVND (reference sequence). V dropped 3 bases and J dropped 3 bases, with 14 bases sitting between them. There are 15 residues in the CDR3. The CDR3 reads CASSMTESRHTEAFF. In DNA form, the CDR3 reads TGTGCCAGTAGTATGACAGAGTCCAGACACACTGAAGCTTTCTTT.

J is TRBJ2-2 and V is TRBV24-1; TRBD1 aligns across 8 bases. Per the germline V gene, CDR1 is KGHDR and CDR2 is SFDVKD. This CDR3 has 13 residues. After removal of 7 bases from V and 3 bases from J, the junction contained 0 bases not matched to a gene. The CDR3 protein is CATRTGDTGELFF. DNA for the CDR3: TGTGCCACCAGGACAGGGGACACCGGGGAGCTGTTTTTT.

The chain links TRBV7-2 to TRBJ1-6; no reliable D call. The CDR3 length is 15 residues. Between the trimmed V and J ends, which lost 1 base and 6 bases, there was a span of 10 bases. Germline V gene data show CDR1 as SGHTA and CDR2 as FQGNSA. The CDR3 region has the DNA TGTGCCAGCAGCTTAGTCGCCCAATTTAATTCACCCCTCCACTTT. It specifies CASSLVAQFNSPLHF.

Here the CDR3 reads CARRTFSHGGSYEQYF. In DNA, the CDR3 is TGTGCCAGGCGGACTTTTTCCCATGGGGGCTCCTACGAGCAGTACTTC. J is TRBJ2-7 and V is TRBV2, with D perhaps being TRBD1 or TRBD2 (5 bases each). This CDR3 is built from 16 residues. V was clipped by 9 bases and J by 0 bases, with 21 bases between them. Per germline, CDR1 SNHLY and CDR2 FYNNEI.

In DNA, the CDR3 is TGTGCCAGCAGCCCCGAGACAGGGAAATTAAGCTCCTACAATGAGCAGTTCTTC. It encodes CASSPETGKLSSYNEQFF. The chain employs TRBV11-2 and TRBJ2-1; 7 bases map to TRBD1. The length of the CDR3 is 18 residues. The junction had 13 bases not matched to a gene; V was cut back by 5 bases and J by 0 bases. Germline-derived CDR1 and CDR2 are SGHAT and FQNNGV.

As for this clonotype: This clone may be a read error of a much larger clone one base away. The rearrangement joins TRBV12-3 or TRBV12-4 to TRBJ2-1; perhaps TRBD2 as D (6 bases). The ends were cut back, 4 bases at V and 8 bases at J, with 12 bases in the middle. The CDR3 loop spans 13 amino acids. CDR3 amino acids: CASSSGLEDEQFF. In DNA, the CDR3 is TGTGCCAGCAGTTCGGGACTTGAGGATGAGCAGTTCTTC.